Detailed here is one T cell receptor (beta chain). Its antigen is not identified. The data derive from a study of T-cell reconstitution after alpha-beta-depleted transplantation in children. This CDR3 has 15 residues. Germline lookup yields CDR1 SGHRS and CDR2 YFSETQ. Trimming took off 2 bases at V and 3 bases at J, with 13 bases between the two ends. General study points: Newly produced T cells mostly provided counts and TCRbeta diversity after one year, as hyperexpanded clones declined.

Preparation of the TCRbeta library used unique molecular identifiers. TCRdb reprocessed the PCR reads via MiXCR and lists one record per CDR3 protein. The table lists 100,000 or so distinct CDR3 sequences, more than 20% of them singletons. This specimen was PBMCs, taken before TCRalphabeta/CD19-depleted stem cell transplant. This receptor was identified in a boy between 2 and 10 years old with acute lymphoblastic leukemia, due to receive a stem cell transplant. The chain combines TRBV5-1 with TRBJ2-3, with D unclear. The CDR3 loop reads CASSLPKGTTDTQYF. CDR3 bases: TGCGCCAGCAGCTTACCGAAGGGAACAACAGATACGCAGTATTTT.